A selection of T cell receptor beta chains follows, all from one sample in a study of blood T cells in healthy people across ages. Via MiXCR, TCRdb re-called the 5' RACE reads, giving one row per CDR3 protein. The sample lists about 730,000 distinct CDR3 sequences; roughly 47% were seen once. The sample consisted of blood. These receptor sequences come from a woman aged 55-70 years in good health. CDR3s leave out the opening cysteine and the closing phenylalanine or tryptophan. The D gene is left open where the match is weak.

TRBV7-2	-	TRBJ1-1	ASSSYWGPEAF
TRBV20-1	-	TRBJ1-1	SALGRPEAF
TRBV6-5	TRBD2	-	ASSYSGTSSGTYEQY
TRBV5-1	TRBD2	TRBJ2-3	ASSLGTSGGAADTQY
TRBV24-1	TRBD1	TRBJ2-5	ATRMTGGQETQY
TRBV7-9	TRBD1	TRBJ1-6	ASSLAGRGSSYNSPLH
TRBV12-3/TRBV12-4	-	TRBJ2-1	ASSLSGLAVEQF
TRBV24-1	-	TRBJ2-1	ATSGLNEQF
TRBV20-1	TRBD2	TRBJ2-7	SAKIPGGRAEQY
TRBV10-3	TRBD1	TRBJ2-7	AISEATGTGRDEQY
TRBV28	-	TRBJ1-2	ASSSNRANYGYT
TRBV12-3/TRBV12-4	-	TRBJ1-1	ASSFGHIATEAF
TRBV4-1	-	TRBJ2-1	ASSQGEDYQYNEQF
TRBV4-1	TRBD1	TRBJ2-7	ASSQDRDSEQY
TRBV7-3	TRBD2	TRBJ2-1	ASSEAGGSYNEQF
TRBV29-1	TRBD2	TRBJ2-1	SVEGTASGSAYNEQF